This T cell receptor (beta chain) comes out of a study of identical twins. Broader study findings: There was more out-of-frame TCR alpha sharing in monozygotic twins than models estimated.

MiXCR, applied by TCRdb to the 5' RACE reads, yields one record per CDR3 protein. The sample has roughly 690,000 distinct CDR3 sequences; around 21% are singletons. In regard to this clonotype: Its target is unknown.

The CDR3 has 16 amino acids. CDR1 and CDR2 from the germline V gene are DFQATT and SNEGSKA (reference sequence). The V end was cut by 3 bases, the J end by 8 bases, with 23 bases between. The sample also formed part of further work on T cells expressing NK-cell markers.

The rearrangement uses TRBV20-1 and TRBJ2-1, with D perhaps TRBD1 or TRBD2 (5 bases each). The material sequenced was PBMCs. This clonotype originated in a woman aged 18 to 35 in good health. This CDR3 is CSARAPLGVFIDEQFF. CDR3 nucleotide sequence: TGCAGTGCTAGGGCCCCCTTGGGGGTTTTTATTGATGAGCAGTTCTTC.